The present T cell receptor (beta chain) was sequenced within a study of blood T cell repertoires in COVID-19. CDR3 size: 16 residues. Looked up from germline, CDR1 is LGHDT and CDR2 is YNNKEL (reference sequence). Trimming took off 0 bases at V and 5 bases at J, with 17 bases between the two ends. Some clones are missing from TCRdb's copy, which holds only in-frame ones; the method was immunoSEQ multiplex PCR. Of fewer than 200,000 clones detected, about four fifths appear once; the ten largest clones hold around 2.9%. V gene TRBV3-1 (or the pseudogene TRBV3-2) combines with J gene TRBJ2-7; no definite D call. The sequenced material came from PBMCs or T cells enriched from blood (not recorded which). The TCR was taken from a woman in her thirties who had been exposed to COVID-19. The chain's CDR3 is CASSQETSRRRHEQYF. The CDR3, as DNA: TGTGCCAGCAGCCAAGAAACTTCAAGAAGGCGGCACGAGCAGTACTTC.